This T cell receptor beta chain emerged from a study of blood T cell repertoires in COVID-19. This CDR3 contains 14 residues. Germline assignment: CDR1 MNHEY and CDR2 SMNVEV (reference sequence). J gave up 6 bases and V 3 bases, and 3 bases lay outside the gene matches. In the source study's methods: Amplification of reference gene primers was used by the study to estimate nucleated cell counts. The method was immunoSEQ multiplex PCR; TCRdb's version includes in-frame clones alone and lacks a portion of them. That table supplies the V and J calls and clone size; D and trimming were determined from the DNA. Of some 45,000 clones in the sample, about nine tenths were seen once.

This clonotype was obtained from a human donor in a cohort sampled during active COVID-19. Sequenced sample: peripheral blood. V usage is TRBV27 and J usage is TRBJ2-7; TRBD1 matches 12 bases. The CDR3 DNA follows: TGTGCCAGCAGTTTCGGGACAGGGGGCGGCGAGCAGTACTTC. Residues: CASSFGTGGGEQYF.